This TCR beta chain was captured in a study of shared clonotypes between healthy human individuals. In CD8 memory, CD45RO+ cells were put together with CCR7-negative CD45RA+ TemRA cells. The germline V gene encodes CDR1 SGHRS and CDR2 YFSETQ. The CDR3 spans 18 residues. Germline trimming cut 0 bases from V and 0 bases from J; bases unmatched to any gene: 8. This table comes from immunoSEQ multiplex PCR, and its TCRdb copy is limited to in-frame clones, with some not included. This table has fewer than 350,000 clones, roughly 84% appearing once. Sequencing used memory CD8+ T cells sorted from blood. As for subset: CD45RO+ cells pooled with CCR7-negative TemRA cells. This receptor was obtained from a man aged 18 to 35 in good health. The genes are TRBV5-1 and TRBJ1-1; 10 bases fit TRBD1. This CDR3 is CASSLVGTGVRMNTEAFF. The CDR3 coding sequence is TGCGCCAGCAGCTTGGTTGGGACAGGGGTACGAATGAACACTGAAGCTTTCTTT.